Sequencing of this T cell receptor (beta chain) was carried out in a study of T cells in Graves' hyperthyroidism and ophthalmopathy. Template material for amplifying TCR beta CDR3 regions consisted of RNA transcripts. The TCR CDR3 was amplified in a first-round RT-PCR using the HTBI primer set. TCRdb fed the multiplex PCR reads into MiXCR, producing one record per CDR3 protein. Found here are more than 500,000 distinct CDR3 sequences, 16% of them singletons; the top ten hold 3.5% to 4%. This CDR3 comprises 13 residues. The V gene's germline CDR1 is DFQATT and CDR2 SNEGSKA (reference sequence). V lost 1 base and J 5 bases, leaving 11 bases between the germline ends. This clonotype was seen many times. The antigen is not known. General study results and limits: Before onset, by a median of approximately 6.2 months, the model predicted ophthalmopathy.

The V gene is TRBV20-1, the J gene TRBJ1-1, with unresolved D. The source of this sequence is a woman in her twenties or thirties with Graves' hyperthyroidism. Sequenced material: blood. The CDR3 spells CSARGKGETEAFF. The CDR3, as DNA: TGCAGTGCTAGAGGAAAAGGAGAAACTGAAGCTTTCTTT.